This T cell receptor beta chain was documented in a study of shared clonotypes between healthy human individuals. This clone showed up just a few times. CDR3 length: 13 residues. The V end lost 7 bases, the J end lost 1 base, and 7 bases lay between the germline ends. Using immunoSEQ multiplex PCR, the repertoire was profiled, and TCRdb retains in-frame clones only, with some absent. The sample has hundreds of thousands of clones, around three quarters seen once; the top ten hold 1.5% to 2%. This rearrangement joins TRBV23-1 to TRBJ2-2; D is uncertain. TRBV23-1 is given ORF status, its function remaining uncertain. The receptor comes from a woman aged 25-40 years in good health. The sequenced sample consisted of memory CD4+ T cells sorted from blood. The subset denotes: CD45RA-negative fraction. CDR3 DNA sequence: TGCGCCAGCATCGACGGGAACACCGGGGAGCTGTTTTTT. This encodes CASIDGNTGELFF.